The present TCR beta chain was sequenced within a study of identical twins' blood T cells. The CDR3 has 12 residues. The V gene's germline CDR1 is SGHVS and CDR2 FQNEAQ. V was pared by 5 bases and J by 6 bases, with 10 bases between. Per the original data handling: Each library had 2.2 to 3.6 million CDR3 reads and about 85,000 to nearly 550,000 clonotypes. TCRdb used MiXCR to reprocess the 5' RACE reads, holding one entry per CDR3 protein. These V and J calls originate from TCRdb's pipeline instead of the authors' own analysis. The table shows fewer than 450,000 distinct CDR3 sequences, with 28% occurring only once. Study conclusions and caveats: Twin repertoire similarity may partly reflect shared environment. Each donor's most abundant TCRbeta clonotypes shared more CDR3 sequences with her twin than unrelated donors.

This clonotype was recorded a few times. Its antigen is as yet unknown. The origin of this receptor is a woman aged 18-49 years in good health. The sequencing input was PBMCs. The chain combines TRBV7-8 with TRBJ2-5; D may be TRBD1 or TRBD2 (5 bases each). The CDR3 region is CASSPKGQTQYF. DNA of the CDR3: TGTGCCAGCAGCCCGAAGGGACAGACCCAGTACTTC.